This note documents a single TCR beta chain sequence. Its antigen is currently not known. No much larger clone is present one base from it, and per-base qualities are unavailable. This specimen belongs to a study of blood T cell repertoires in COVID-19 (dated by TCRdb to 2018 to 2020). Background for the entire study: Collaborator samples came from the United States, Italy and Spain and covered acute and convalescent phases of COVID-19. The material from the prospective study consisted of cDNA or gDNA derived from T cells, B-cell-depleted T cells, or PBMCs. The dataset comprised deeply sampled blood TCRbeta repertoires from subjects exposed to, actively infected with, or recovered from COVID-19. The repertoires were released in a freely available public database meant as a resource for research on the immune response to SARS-CoV-2. Samples came from the ongoing ImmuneRACE study (first 160 participants) plus 1,254 subjects from 6 global collaborators. A de-identified subject ID, COVID-19 status, age in years and sex were almost always included in the sample metadata. Where HLA class I and class II types were available, the types were taken from metadata supplied by the sample provider, not from assay-based typing. Paper-wide results and their limitations: Clinical and demographic metadata were provided uncurated, with the amount varying by source and participant.

According to the germline V gene, CDR1 reads SGHTA and CDR2 reads FQGNSA. Trimming removed 5 bases from V and 0 bases from J; the gene matches leave 8 bases unexplained. The CDR3 sequence holds 16 residues, the cysteine and phenylalanine included. CDR3 DNA is the only sequence kept; it has 48 bases, read in frame from the first base. TCRbeta CDR3 regions were amplified from genomic DNA using the immunoSEQ Assay, a bias-controlled multiplex PCR. Per the authors' processing: The number of nucleated cells in each sample was estimated by amplification of reference gene primers within the assay. To quantify the absolute abundance of each unique TCRbeta CDR3 rearrangement, sequence reads were collapsed and filtered. For each sample, productive Simpson clonality was calculated by taking the square root of Simpson's diversity index across productive rearrangements. As stored in TCRdb, this immuneACCESS dataset retains in-frame rearrangements with V and J assigned. A fraction of the clones does not appear; measured against another copy, unresolved V genes explain less than half of the discrepancy, and the remainder lacks a known reason. The V and J calls and clone size were taken over from that table, and D and trimming were inferred from the DNA. A total of 330,000 or so clones appear in this sample, under 95% of them only once. The biggest ten clones account for roughly 18% of the sample.

Enrolling through a virtual design, the prospective study's participants ranged in age from roughly 18 to 89 years and lived across more than 20 United States geographic areas. To assign participants to cohorts, the prospective study relied on clinical history that participants themselves reported in a screening survey and a study questionnaire. Recovered participants in ImmuneRACE Cohort 3 were defined as having two consecutive negative NP/OP PCR tests, clearance from a healthcare professional, or resolution of symptoms. In the prospective study, whole blood, serum and a nasopharyngeal or oropharyngeal swab were collected from each participant by mobile phlebotomists. Prospective study participants could optionally give additional blood draws and questionnaires over an approximately two-month period. Prospective study blood samples were shipped either frozen or at room temperature before DNA extraction.

The receptor chain draws on TRBV7-2 and TRBJ2-5; 8 junctional bases match TRBD2. The sample consisted of PBMCs or T cells enriched from blood (not recorded which). The origin of this receptor is a woman aged 25 to 39 who had recovered from COVID-19. The CDR3 protein is CASSPPLAGYQETQYF. The nucleotide sequence is TGTGCCAGCAGCCCCCCCCTAGCGGGTTACCAAGAGACCCAGTACTTC.